This T cell receptor (beta chain) originates from a study of blood T cell repertoires in COVID-19. Study-wide context: Specimens from acute and convalescent COVID-19 originated in the United States, Italy and Spain.

Trimming removed 2 bases from V and 4 bases from J, with 9 bases in between. The CDR3 consists of 14 residues. CDR1 and CDR2 (germline): SEHNR, FQNEAQ (reference sequence). The repertoire was sequenced with immunoSEQ multiplex PCR; TCRdb's copy has only in-frame clones and lacks some. This sample has about 53,000 clones, with 81% found just once. This TCR came from a woman of 80 years or more with COVID-19, enrolled during active disease. Sequenced material: peripheral blood. The V call is TRBV7-9, the J call TRBJ2-1; D is unclear. CDR3 DNA sequence: TGTGCCAGCAGCTTACAAGACTCTTACAATGAGCAGTTCTTC. This codes for CASSLQDSYNEQFF.